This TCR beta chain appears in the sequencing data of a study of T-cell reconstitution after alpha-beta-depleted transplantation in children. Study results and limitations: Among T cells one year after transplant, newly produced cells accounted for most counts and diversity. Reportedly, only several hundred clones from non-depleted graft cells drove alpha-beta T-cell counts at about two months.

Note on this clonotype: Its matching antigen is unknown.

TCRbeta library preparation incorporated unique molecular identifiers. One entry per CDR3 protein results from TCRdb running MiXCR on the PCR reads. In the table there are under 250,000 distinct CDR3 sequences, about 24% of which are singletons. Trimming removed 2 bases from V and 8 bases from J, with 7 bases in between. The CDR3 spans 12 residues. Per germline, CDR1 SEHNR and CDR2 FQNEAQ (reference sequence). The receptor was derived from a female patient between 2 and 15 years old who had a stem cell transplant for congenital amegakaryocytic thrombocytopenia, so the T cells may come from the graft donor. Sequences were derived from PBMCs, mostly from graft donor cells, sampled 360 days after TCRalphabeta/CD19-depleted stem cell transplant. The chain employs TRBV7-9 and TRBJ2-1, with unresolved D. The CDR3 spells CASSLMRHEQFF. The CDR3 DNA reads TGTGCCAGCAGCTTAATGCGCCATGAGCAGTTCTTC.